A selection of T cell receptor beta chains follows, all from one sample in a study of T cell repertoires in cytomegalovirus infection. Each CDR3 protein is one row after TCRdb ran MiXCR on the reads. This sample carries some 250,000 distinct CDR3 sequences, roughly 9.1% of them seen once, and the ten largest clones take roughly 15%. Material: PBMCs. Source of these receptors: a human donor in good health (CMV status not recorded). Some clones in this sample may be carry-over from other donors' samples. The CDR3 runs from the conserved cysteine through the conserved F or W. The D gene is left open where the match is weak. Expanded clones are given a class, and other clones once, few, many or no size at all.

CDR3 | DNA | V | D | J | size
CASSSSVGYEQYF | TGTGCCAGCAGCTCCTCGGTAGGATACGAGCAGTACTTC | TRBV7-2 | . | TRBJ2-7 | many
CASRISRGTSYEQYF | TGTGCCAGCAGGATTTCCAGGGGAACCTCCTACGAGCAGTACTTC | TRBV6-2/TRBV6-3 | . | TRBJ2-7 | many
CATSDRASGPTYEQYF | TGTGCCACCAGTGACCGCGCTAGCGGGCCTACCTACGAGCAGTACTTC | TRBV24-1 | TRBD2 | TRBJ2-7 | many
CASSDRWTSSYNEQFF | TGTGCTAGCAGCGACCGATGGACTAGCTCCTACAATGAGCAGTTCTTC | TRBV7-7 | TRBD2 | TRBJ2-1 | many
CASSFEFGNTEAFF | TGTGCCAGCAGCTTCGAATTTGGGAACACTGAAGCTTTCTTT | TRBV7-9 | . | TRBJ1-1 | .
CASTATGSRTSSYEQYF | TGTGCCAGCACGGCCACAGGGTCTCGTACAAGCTCCTACGAGCAGTACTTC | TRBV6-6 | . | TRBJ2-7 | many
CASTLQGSRETQYF | TGTGCCAGCACCCTCCAGGGATCGCGGGAGACCCAGTACTTC | TRBV7-8 | . | TRBJ2-5 | many
CASSSRTGQGQETQYF | TGTGCCAGCAGCTCGCGGACAGGTCAGGGACAAGAGACCCAGTACTTC | TRBV11-2 | TRBD1 | TRBJ2-5 | many
CASSYTSSGANVLTF | TGTGCCAGCAGCTATACCAGCTCTGGGGCCAACGTCCTGACTTTC | TRBV7-9 | . | TRBJ2-6 | many
CASSSRSPTGRFEAFF | TGTGCCAGCTCATCCCGTTCCCCTACAGGAAGGTTTGAAGCTTTCTTT | TRBV18 | . | TRBJ1-1 | many
CASSTGTSGGDNEQFF | TGCGCCAGCAGTACAGGGACTAGCGGGGGGGATAATGAGCAGTTCTTC | TRBV5-1 | TRBD2 | TRBJ2-1 | few
CASSFAPQGRSPLHF | TGTGCCAGCAGTTTCGCCCCGCAGGGACGATCACCCCTCCACTTT | TRBV28 | . | TRBJ1-6 | many
CASSFRGTGSGNTIYF | TGTGCCAGCAGCTTTCGTGGGACAGGCTCTGGAAACACCATATATTTT | TRBV5-5 | TRBD1 | TRBJ1-3 | many
CASSLGTSTRGDQPQHF | TGCGCCAGCAGCCTGGGGACATCGACCAGGGGGGATCAGCCCCAGCATTTT | TRBV5-1 | TRBD1 | TRBJ1-5 | .
CASSTGTSGGSEQFF | TGTGCCAGCAGCACCGGGACTAGCGGGGGGAGTGAGCAGTTCTTC | TRBV7-9 | TRBD2 | TRBJ2-1 | .
CASSKTRETQYF | TGTGCCAGCTCCAAAACCCGGGAGACCCAGTACTTC | TRBV7-2 | . | TRBJ2-5 | many
CASSSFHRDRTYNEQFF | TGTGCCAGCAGCTCCTTCCACCGGGACAGGACTTACAATGAGCAGTTCTTC | TRBV5-6 | TRBD1 | TRBJ2-1 | few
CASSQGNPAGYTF | TGCGCCAGCAGCCAAGGAAATCCCGCTGGCTACACCTTC | TRBV4-3 | . | TRBJ1-2 | many
CASSLQPTGTSGPYEQYF | TGTGCCAGCAGCCTCCAGCCAACCGGGACTAGCGGACCCTACGAGCAGTACTTC | TRBV7-2 | TRBD2 | TRBJ2-7 | many
CASSQTWAETQYF | TGTGCCAGCAGTCAAACCTGGGCGGAGACCCAGTACTTC | TRBV7-8 | . | TRBJ2-5 | many
CASTDPPSYQPQHF | TGTGCCAGTACCGACCCCCCCAGCTATCAGCCCCAGCATTTT | TRBV19 | . | TRBJ1-5 | few
CASSNIGQGAYYEQYF | TGTGCCAGCAGCAACATCGGACAGGGGGCCTACTACGAGCAGTACTTC | TRBV11-2 | TRBD1 | TRBJ2-7 | .
CASMQPGAARETQYF | TGTGCCAGCATGCAACCTGGGGCAGCCAGAGAGACCCAGTACTTC | TRBV28 | . | TRBJ2-5 | many
CASSLPGKPQHF | TGTGCCAGCAGTCTCCCAGGGAAGCCCCAGCATTTT | TRBV28 | . | TRBJ1-5 | many
CASKGSNSYEQYF | TGTGCCAGCAAGGGCAGTAACTCCTACGAGCAGTACTTC | TRBV7-9 | . | TRBJ2-7 | many
CSSRTGPGDGYTF | TGCAGCTCCCGGACAGGGCCCGGGGATGGCTACACCTTC | TRBV29-1 | TRBD1 | TRBJ1-2 | many
CASSPRGGGLNTEAFF | TGTGCCAGCAGCCCTCGGGGGGGAGGGCTGAACACTGAAGCTTTCTTT | TRBV12-3/TRBV12-4 | . | TRBJ1-1 | many
CASSMGRAFYNEQFF | TGTGCCAGTAGTATGGGCAGGGCTTTCTACAATGAGCAGTTCTTC | TRBV19 | . | TRBJ2-1 | .
CASRPSSSGNQPQHF | TGTGCCAGCAGACCCTCCTCCAGTGGGAATCAGCCCCAGCATTTT | TRBV6-2/TRBV6-3 | . | TRBJ1-5 | many
CASSSIQGGTDTQYF | TGTGCCAGCAGCAGTATTCAAGGGGGCACAGATACGCAGTATTTT | TRBV7-2 | . | TRBJ2-3 | many
CASTNRRQGSGETQYF | TGTGCCAGCACCAACAGAAGACAGGGTTCAGGGGAGACCCAGTACTTC | TRBV7-2 | TRBD1 | TRBJ2-5 | many
CASSRDRFSPLHF | TGTGCCAGCAGCCGGGATAGATTTTCACCCCTCCACTTT | TRBV7-2 | . | TRBJ1-6 | many
CASSSRDPNQPQHF | TGTGCCAGCAGCTCCAGGGACCCCAATCAGCCCCAGCATTTT | TRBV7-9 | . | TRBJ1-5 | few
CASSYLGTATGELFF | TGTGCCAGCAGTTACCTCGGGACAGCCACCGGGGAGCTGTTTTTT | TRBV6-8 | TRBD1 | TRBJ2-2 | many
CASSFQRPEQFF | TGTGCCAGCAGCTTTCAACGGCCTGAGCAGTTCTTC | TRBV5-6 | . | TRBJ2-1 | .
CASSLAYNSPLHF | TGTGCCAGCAGCTTGGCCTATAATTCACCCCTCCACTTT | TRBV7-2 | . | TRBJ1-6 | many
CASRPRATRPQHF | TGTGCCAGCAGACCCAGAGCTACACGACCCCAGCATTTT | TRBV6-1 | . | TRBJ1-5 | many
CAISESGVSRPQPQHF | TGTGCCATCAGTGAGTCTGGTGTCTCTCGCCCCCAGCCCCAGCATTTT | TRBV10-3 | . | TRBJ1-5 | few
CASSSTGTRAYNEQFF | TGTGCCAGCAGCTCCACCGGGACTAGAGCCTACAATGAGCAGTTCTTC | TRBV7-2 | TRBD2 | TRBJ2-1 | many
CASSLGGRYSYEQYF | TGTGCCAGCAGCTTAGGGGGCCGATACTCCTACGAGCAGTACTTC | TRBV7-2 | . | TRBJ2-7 | few
CASSLQPTYIYNEQFF | TGTGCCAGCAGCTTACAACCTACCTATATCTACAATGAGCAGTTCTTC | TRBV7-2 | . | TRBJ2-1 | many
CASSLTSGRDYEQYF | TGTGCCAGCAGCTTGACTAGCGGGAGGGACTACGAGCAGTACTTC | TRBV7-9 | TRBD2 | TRBJ2-7 | .
CSFLAGGETQYF | TGCAGCTTTTTAGCGGGAGGAGAGACCCAGTACTTC | TRBV29-1 | TRBD2 | TRBJ2-5 | .
CASSSNRGTEAFF | TGTGCCAGCAGCTCAAACAGGGGCACTGAAGCTTTCTTT | TRBV7-2 | TRBD1 | TRBJ1-1 | few
CASSSSGRFSYEQYF | TGTGCCAGCAGCTCTAGCGGGAGGTTCTCCTACGAGCAGTACTTC | TRBV7-2 | TRBD2 | TRBJ2-7 | few
CASSLSKGTLYNEQFF | TGTGCCAGCAGTTTATCGAAGGGGACACTCTACAATGAGCAGTTCTTC | TRBV27 | . | TRBJ2-1 | few
CASAVGGEQYF | TGTGCCAGCGCCGTGGGAGGGGAGCAGTACTTC | TRBV7-8 | TRBD2 | TRBJ2-7 | many